Below, 25 T cell receptor beta chains from the same sample are listed, as sequenced in a study of B cell selection in AIRE deficiency. Sorting defined conventional CD4 T cells as CD4+CD127+. The assay was immunoSEQ multiplex PCR, and TCRdb's table has in-frame clones only and misses some. The profile covers some 24,000 clones, with about 95% appearing a single time and approximately 0.21% taken by the ten largest. The sequenced material came from CD4+CD127+ conventional T cells sorted from PBMCs. The source of these receptors is a human donor in good health.

The gene calls are TRBV15 and TRBJ2-7; the D call may be TRBD1 or TRBD2 (5 bases each). The CDR3 spans 15 residues. V gave up 0 bases and J gave up 3 bases, with 12 bases separating them. Germline CDR1 reads LNHNV; CDR2 reads YYDKDF (reference sequence). DNA for the CDR3: TGTGCCACCAGCAGAGAGAGGGGAGTTGGCTACGAGCAGTACTTC. Translating gives CATSRERGVGYEQYF.

CDR3 bases: TGTGCCAGCAGCGGGGGCTCTGGGGCCAACGTCCTGACTTTC. Protein: CASSGGSGANVLTF. V and J are TRBV5-5 and TRBJ2-6; D is possibly TRBD1 or TRBD2 (5 bases each). With 4 bases removed from V and 0 bases from J, the gap between germline ends came to 5 bases. Per the germline V gene, CDR1 is SGHKS and CDR2 is YYEKEE (reference sequence). The CDR3 sequence is 14 residues long. Supplemented by reference TRBV5-5 and TRBJ2-6, the full variable domain reads DAGVTQSPTHLIKTRGQQVTLRCSPISGHKSVSWYQQVLGQGPQFIFQYYEKEERGRGNFPDRFSARQFPNYSSELNVNALLLGDSALYLCASSGGSGANVLTFGAGSRLTVL.

The chain has TRBV5-1 and TRBJ2-3, with D unclear. Germline loops: CDR1 SGHRS, CDR2 YFSETQ. V was cut by 5 bases and J by 3 bases, with 16 bases left in between. The CDR3 is 15 amino acids. CDR3 protein: CASRALAESTDTQYF. DNA for the CDR3: TGCGCCAGCAGGGCCCTGGCAGAATCTACAGATACGCAGTATTTT.

The chain recombines TRBV7-3 with TRBJ1-1; D gene uncertain. There are 15 residues in the CDR3. V lost 1 base, J lost 0 bases, and 9 bases lay in between. CDR1 and CDR2 from the germline V gene are SGHTA and FQGTGA. CDR3 sequence (DNA): TGTGCCAGCAGCTTAAGAGGCCTTTTGAACACTGAAGCTTTCTTT. As protein: CASSLRGLLNTEAFF. Together with reference TRBV7-3 and TRBJ1-1, the CDR3 gives the full variable domain: GAGVSQTPSNKVTEKGKYVELRCDPISGHTALYWYRQSLGQGPEFLIYFQGTGAADDSGLPNDRFFAVRPEGSVSTLKIQRTERGDSAVYLCASSLRGLLNTEAFFGQGTRLTVV.

Written as DNA, the CDR3 is TGTGCCAGTAGATCAGATTCCTACGAGCAGTACTTC. Translating it yields CASRSDSYEQYF. V is TRBV19 and J is TRBJ2-7; D is unresolved. The CDR3 totals 12 residues. V was pared by 6 bases and J by 1 base, with 7 bases between. The germline gives CDR1 LNHDA, CDR2 SQIVND (reference sequence).

The genes are TRBV5-4 and TRBJ2-6; D remains unclear. The CDR3 contains 15 residues. Germline V gene sequence: CDR1 SGHNT, CDR2 YYREEE (reference sequence). Deletions cut 4 bases from V and 0 bases from J, with 8 bases between. The CDR3 sequence: CASSRVFSGANVLTF. In DNA, the CDR3 is TGTGCCAGCAGCCGGGTCTTCTCTGGGGCCAACGTCCTGACTTTC. The full variable domain, its missing parts supplied by reference TRBV5-4 and TRBJ2-6, is ETGVTQSPTHLIKTRGQQVTLRCSSQSGHNTVSWYQQALGQGPQFIFQYYREEENGRGNFPPRFSGLQFPNYSSELNVNALELDDSALYLCASSRVFSGANVLTFGAGSRLTVL.

The chain combines TRBV27 with TRBJ1-2; D may be TRBD1 (6 bases). The CDR3 contains 12 residues. Germline CDR1 and CDR2: MNHEY and SMNVEV (reference sequence). V was trimmed by 7 bases and J by 8 bases, leaving 14 bases between them. The CDR3 region has the DNA TGTGCCAGCAAATTGGGGGGCCAGGGCTACACCTTC. This encodes CASKLGGQGYTF.

This clone was recorded only once. For the CDR3, the DNA is TGCGCCAGCAGCTTGGGAACCCTGGGGATGGCATACAATGAGCAGTTCTTC. This sequence encodes CASSLGTLGMAYNEQFF. This chain joins TRBV5-1 and TRBJ2-1; D gene unclear. The CDR3 covers 17 residues. V lost 0 bases and J lost 4, with 17 bases in between. The germline gives CDR1 SGHRS, CDR2 YFSETQ.

The rearrangement uses TRBV29-1 and TRBJ2-1; 10 bases fit TRBD2. J lost 0 bases, V lost 0 bases, and 14 bases had no gene match. Germline assignment: CDR1 SQVTM and CDR2 ANQGSEA. This CDR3 comprises 20 residues. In DNA, the CDR3 is TGCAGCGTTGAAGATAGGGGACTAGCGCTCGGTCCAAGCTCCTACAATGAGCAGTTCTTC. Translated: CSVEDRGLALGPSSYNEQFF.

J is TRBJ2-7 and V is TRBV7-9; no definite D call. Trimming removed 5 bases from V and 2 bases from J, with 16 bases in between. This CDR3 comprises 15 residues. Germline loops: CDR1 SEHNR, CDR2 FQNEAQ (reference sequence). The CDR3 DNA reads as TGTGCCAGCAGCCTCAAAGGGCAGGCGACCTACGAGCAGTACTTC. Amino acid sequence: CASSLKGQATYEQYF.

The chain combines TRBV5-1 with TRBJ2-1; no clear D. Per the germline V gene, CDR1 is SGHRS and CDR2 is YFSETQ. V was pared by 0 bases and J by 2 bases, with 6 bases between. The CDR3 extends over 14 amino acids. DNA of the CDR3: TGCGCCAGCAGCTTGGAAGGTCCCTACAATGAGCAGTTCTTC. Translated: CASSLEGPYNEQFF.

The chain joins TRBV4-2 to TRBJ1-1; D not certain. V was shortened by 4 bases and J by 4 bases, with 13 bases between the two germline ends. From germline, CDR1 is LGHNA and CDR2 YNFKEQ. The CDR3 runs to 14 residues. The CDR3 DNA is TGTGCCAGCAGCCCCGAGGCGCCGGGCACTGAAGCTTTCTTT. It yields the protein CASSPEAPGTEAFF.

CDR3 nucleotide sequence: TGTGCCAGCAGCTTGGGGCTTACTTACACAGATACGCAGTATTTT. This sequence encodes CASSLGLTYTDTQYF. The V and J genes are TRBV7-2 and TRBJ2-3; the D gene is possibly TRBD1 (5 bases). This CDR3 is built from 15 residues. Per the germline V gene, CDR1 is SGHTA and CDR2 is FQGNSA. Trimming cost V 3 bases and J 2 bases, with 12 bases left between them.

The V call is TRBV7-9, the J call TRBJ1-5; D gene ambiguous. The CDR3 has 14 amino acids. V lost 5 bases and J lost 8, with 16 bases in between. The germline V gene has CDR1 SEHNR and CDR2 FQNEAQ (reference sequence). CDR3 residues: CASSRSGSLEPQHF. In DNA form, the CDR3 reads TGTGCCAGCAGCCGCTCGGGGTCCTTGGAGCCCCAGCATTTT.

The chain uses TRBV30 and TRBJ2-5; 8 bases are a match to TRBD1. Germline V gene lookup returns CDR1 GTSNPN and CDR2 SVGIG (reference sequence). This CDR3 has 13 amino acids. The junction had 1 base not matched to a gene; V was cut back by 2 bases and J by 2 bases. The CDR3 is CAWSWTGQETQYF. CDR3 bases: TGTGCCTGGAGTTGGACAGGGCAAGAGACCCAGTACTTC.

About this clone: Relative to the germline gene, one junction end is altered; a read error may explain this. Other DNA sequences from this sample encode an identical CDR3 as well. The rearrangement links TRBV6-7 to TRBJ1-1; D is unclear. TRBV6-7 is reported as an ORF; its role is uncertain. This CDR3 region has 15 residues. The CDR3 sequence: CASSPRGNMNTEAFF. In DNA, the CDR3 is TGTGCCAGCAGCCCCCGTGGGAACATGAATACTGAAGCTTTCTTT.

This chain connects TRBV27 to TRBJ2-2, with D possibly matching TRBD2 (6 bases). Trimming pared 5 bases from V and 8 bases from J, leaving 15 bases between. The CDR3 totals 14 residues. Germline V gene sequence: CDR1 MNHEY, CDR2 SMNVEV (reference sequence). The CDR3 sequence is CASSRRDGTGELFF. The CDR3, as DNA: TGTGCCAGCAGTAGGAGGGACGGGACTGGGGAGCTGTTTTTT.

This chain connects TRBV9 to TRBJ2-5, with D unclear. There are 14 residues in the CDR3. Germline CDR1 reads SGDLS; CDR2 reads YYNGEE. V lost 6 bases and J 1 base, leaving 13 bases between the germline ends. Here the CDR3 reads CASTRDLAQETQYF. The CDR3 nucleotides are TGTGCCAGCACCCGAGATTTGGCCCAAGAGACCCAGTACTTC.

The chain links TRBV27 to TRBJ2-7; 10 bases line up with TRBD1. Germline V gives CDR1 MNHEY, CDR2 SMNVEV (reference sequence). The V and J ends lost 5 bases and 2 bases, in that order; junction bases with no gene match: 12. The CDR3 spans 17 residues. The CDR3 coding sequence is TGTGCCAGCAGTCCCGGACAGGGGGAGGTTCGAGCCTACGAGCAGTACTTC. Protein sequence: CASSPGQGEVRAYEQYF.

The chain employs TRBV28 and TRBJ2-5; 7 bases are a match to TRBD1. V lost 1 base, J lost 1 base, and 6 bases stayed unmatched. The germline V gene encodes CDR1 MDHEN and CDR2 SYDVKM. The CDR3 totals 16 residues. The CDR3 loop reads CASSLSQGPGQETQYF. The CDR3, as DNA: TGTGCCAGCAGTTTATCACAGGGGCCGGGCCAAGAGACCCAGTACTTC.

The chain joins TRBV19 to TRBJ2-6, with D unclear. The CDR3 is 15 amino acids. Germline V gene sequence: CDR1 LNHDA, CDR2 SQIVND (reference sequence). Trimming removed 1 base from V and 4 bases from J, with 8 bases in between. The CDR3 DNA reads TGTGCCAGTAGTATAGGGGGAACCGGGGCCAACGTCCTGACTTTC. Residues: CASSIGGTGANVLTF.

V gene TRBV18 combines with J gene TRBJ1-3; 7 nucleotides agree with TRBD1. The trim removed 2 bases at V and 2 bases at J, leaving 3 bases unmatched. The germline V gene encodes CDR1 KGHSH and CDR2 LQKENI. There are 15 residues in the CDR3. CDR3 DNA sequence: TGTGCCAGCTCACCAGAAGGGACAGCTGGAAACACCATATATTTT. Its translation: CASSPEGTAGNTIYF.

CDR3 region: CASSPPTGRGYEQYF. The CDR3 DNA sequence: TGTGCCAGCAGCCCCCCGACAGGGAGAGGCTACGAGCAGTACTTC. V gene TRBV11-2 combines with J gene TRBJ2-7; 7 positions agree with TRBD1. The germline gives CDR1 SGHAT, CDR2 FQNNGV. The length of the CDR3 is 15 residues. V shed 5 bases and J 3 bases; nucleotides not matched to a gene: 10.

J is TRBJ2-1 and V is TRBV6-1; no clear D gene. V lost 6 bases and J lost 0, with 6 bases in between. Per germline, CDR1 MNHNS and CDR2 SASEGT. This CDR3 region has 13 residues. CDR3 coding DNA: TGTGCCAGCAGACCGTTCTCCTACAATGAGCAGTTCTTC. It codes for CASRPFSYNEQFF.

The chain employs TRBV7-5 and TRBJ2-1. TRBV7-5 is noted as a pseudogene. The CDR3 extends over 12 amino acids. This CDR3 reads CASVPIYNEQFF. The DNA of the CDR3 is TGTGCCAGCGTCCCCATATACAATGAGCAGTTCTTC.